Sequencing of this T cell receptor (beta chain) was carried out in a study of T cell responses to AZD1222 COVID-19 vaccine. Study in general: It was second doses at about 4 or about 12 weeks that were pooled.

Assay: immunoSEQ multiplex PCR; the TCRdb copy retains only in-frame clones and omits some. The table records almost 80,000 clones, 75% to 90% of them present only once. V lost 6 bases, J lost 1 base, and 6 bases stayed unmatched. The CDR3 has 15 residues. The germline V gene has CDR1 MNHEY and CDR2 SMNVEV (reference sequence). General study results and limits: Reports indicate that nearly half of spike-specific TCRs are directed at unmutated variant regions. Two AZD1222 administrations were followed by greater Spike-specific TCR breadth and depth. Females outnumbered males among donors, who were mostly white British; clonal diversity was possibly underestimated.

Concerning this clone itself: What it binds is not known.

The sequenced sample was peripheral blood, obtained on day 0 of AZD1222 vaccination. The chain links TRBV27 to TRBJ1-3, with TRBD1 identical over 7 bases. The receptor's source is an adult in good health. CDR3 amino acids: CASRKGDSSGNTIYF. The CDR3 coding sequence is TGTGCCAGCAGGAAGGGGGACAGTTCTGGAAACACCATATATTTT.